This T cell receptor beta chain is drawn from a study of T cells after yellow fever vaccination. Study-level results: It was the secondary response that reached its peak faster, day 5 versus 15, but it was weaker.

As regards this clonotype: Its antigen remains unknown.

Germline CDR1 is SGHTA and CDR2 is FQGNSA. This CDR3 has 16 amino acids. After removal of 4 bases from V and 2 bases from J, the junction contained 5 bases not matched to a gene. One entry per CDR3 protein results from TCRdb running MiXCR on the 5' RACE reads. The sample holds more than 120,000 distinct CDR3 sequences, roughly 8% seen once. This clonotype was obtained from a man in his thirties or forties who received the YFV17D yellow fever vaccine. The chain has TRBV7-2 and TRBJ2-3; 11 bases line up with TRBD2. Sequenced here: CD4+ T cells sorted from PBMCs, sampled 5 days after the yellow fever booster vaccination. Written as DNA, the CDR3 is TGTGCCAGCAGCTGGGGACTAGCGGCCACCACAGATACGCAGTATTTT. Translating gives CASSWGLAATTDTQYF. The full variable domain, completed using reference TRBV7-2 and TRBJ2-3, is GAGVSQSPSNKVTEKGKDVELRCDPISGHTALYWYRQSLGQGLEFLIYFQGNSAPDKSGLPSDRFSAERTGGSVSTLTIQRTQQEDSAVYLCASSWGLAATTDTQYFGPGTRLTVL.